This T cell receptor (beta chain) was recorded in a study of beta chain features in type 1 diabetes. Broader study findings: In every one of the four CD4+ subsets, TCRB CDR3s were moderately but significantly shorter in Type 1 diabetes patients.

A few counts support this clone. No antigen is known for it. The investigators reverse transcribed all of the isolated RNA, so they sequenced expressed TCRB transcripts. Clones were sequenced by immunoSEQ multiplex PCR, and TCRdb holds only the in-frame ones, with some missing. The table includes 250,000 or so clones, 11% to 15% detected once. The germline gives CDR1 SGHRS, CDR2 YFSETQ. CDR3 length: 16 residues. Trimming took 0 bases from V and 5 from J, leaving 15 bases between them. Sequenced sample: naive CD4+ T cells from blood. This chain uses TRBV5-1 with TRBJ2-1; D perhaps matches TRBD1 (7 bases). This TCR was sampled from a man between 25 and 39 years old with type 1 diabetes. The CDR3 sequence: CASSLAGGRGNNEQFF. In DNA, the CDR3 is TGCGCCAGCAGCTTGGCCGGGGGCAGGGGGAACAATGAGCAGTTCTTC.